Here is one T cell receptor beta chain with its context. The sample comes from a study of T cell responses to AZD1222 COVID-19 vaccine. J gave up 6 bases and V 3 bases, and 7 bases lay outside the gene matches. Germline V lookup: CDR1 KGHSH, CDR2 LQKENI. The CDR3 is made up of 14 amino acids. Here immunoSEQ multiplex PCR was the method, and the copy in TCRdb shows in-frame clones only, minus some. The sample has some 130,000 clones, roughly 87% seen once; the top ten hold 5% to 6%. The sequence derives from an adult who received the AZD1222 COVID-19 vaccine. The starting material was peripheral blood, obtained 28 days after the second AZD1222 dose. The V gene is TRBV18, the J gene TRBJ1-2; 7 bases map to TRBD1. CDR3 protein: CASSPSRGFDGYTF. CDR3 in DNA: TGTGCCAGCTCACCTTCCAGGGGGTTTGATGGCTACACCTTC.